This is a list of T cell receptor beta chains from one sample in a study of T cells in Graves' hyperthyroidism and ophthalmopathy. TCRdb called the multiplex PCR reads again in MiXCR, with one record for every CDR3 protein. The table records almost 500,000 distinct CDR3 sequences, less than 25% of them present only once. Source material: blood. The receptors stem from a woman in her 70s with Graves' ophthalmopathy. Each CDR3 is given with its conserved first and last residue. The D gene is left open where the match is weak. Part of the rows lack a size; the others show once, few, many or a class for expanded clones.

clone_size | j_call | v_call | d_call | cdr3_aa | cdr3_nt
few | TRBJ2-7 | TRBV5-1 | - | CASSLRPRESSYEQYF | TGCGCCAGCAGCTTAAGGCCCAGGGAGAGCTCCTACGAGCAGTACTTC
- | TRBJ1-4 | TRBV7-2 | - | CASSWRANEKLFF | TGTGCCAGCAGCTGGAGGGCTAATGAAAAACTGTTTTTT
few | TRBJ2-4 | TRBV29-1 | - | CSVEGPGAKNIQYF | TGCAGCGTTGAGGGGCCGGGAGCCAAAAACATTCAGTACTTC
- | TRBJ2-5 | TRBV6-1 | - | CASSPGGTDPGETQYF | TGTGCCAGCAGTCCTGGCGGGACAGACCCCGGGGAGACCCAGTACTTC
few | TRBJ2-7 | TRBV5-5 | - | CASSTDYPRNEQYF | TGTGCCAGCAGCACTGACTACCCAAGGAACGAGCAGTACTTC
many | TRBJ1-2 | TRBV7-2 | - | CASSSIVTNYGYTF | TGTGCCAGCAGCTCGATCGTCACTAACTATGGCTACACCTTC
few | TRBJ2-5 | TRBV30 | - | CALDRSGIQETQYF | TGTGCTCTTGATAGGAGCGGTATCCAAGAGACCCAGTACTTC
few | TRBJ2-2 | TRBV3-1 | - | CASSQPHPGELFF | TGTGCCAGCAGCCAACCGCACCCCGGGGAGCTGTTTTTT
many | TRBJ2-6 | TRBV6-5 | - | CASSYSIARLGANVLTF | TGTGCCAGCAGTTACTCGATAGCTCGCCTGGGGGCCAACGTCCTGACTTTC
- | TRBJ2-2 | TRBV27 | TRBD1 | CASSLGTGGGGELFF | TGTGCCAGCAGTTTAGGGACAGGTGGTGGCGGGGAGCTGTTTTTT
few | TRBJ2-3 | TRBV7-3 | TRBD1 | CASSLGTAQYF | TGTGCCAGCAGCCTCGGGACAGCGCAGTATTTT
many | TRBJ2-7 | TRBV11-2 | TRBD1 | CASSYTLDRAHEQYF | TGTGCCAGCAGCTATACCCTGGACAGGGCCCACGAGCAGTACTTC
- | TRBJ2-1 | TRBV27 | - | CASSLSPLIGSRNEQFF | TGTGCCAGCAGTTTATCGCCCCTAATCGGGAGCAGGAATGAGCAGTTCTTC
- | TRBJ2-7 | TRBV6-1 | - | CASNPNGDTSYEQYF | TGTGCCAGCAACCCGAACGGGGATACTTCCTACGAGCAGTACTTC
- | TRBJ2-3 | TRBV29-1 | - | CSVGGANTDTQYF | TGCAGCGTTGGGGGGGCCAATACAGATACGCAGTATTTT
- | TRBJ2-1 | TRBV9 | TRBD2 | CASSETAGEQFF | TGTGCCAGCAGCGAGACAGCGGGGGAGCAGTTCTTC
- | TRBJ2-1 | TRBV5-1 | TRBD1 | CASSFDRVEQFF | TGCGCCAGCAGCTTTGACAGGGTTGAGCAGTTCTTC
- | TRBJ1-1 | TRBV6-1 | - | CVGCRGAWTEAFF | TGTGTCGGGTGCCGGGGGGCTTGGACTGAAGCTTTCTTT
- | TRBJ2-7 | TRBV19 | - | CASSILDGAYEQYF | TGTGCCAGTAGTATTCTGGACGGGGCCTACGAGCAGTACTTC
few | TRBJ1-1 | TRBV7-9 | - | CAGLPGDTEAFF | TGTGCCGGACTTCCGGGGGACACTGAAGCTTTCTTT
- | TRBJ2-2 | TRBV5-1 | TRBD1 | CASSLNRGGGELFF | TGCGCCAGCAGCTTAAACAGGGGCGGCGGGGAGCTGTTTTTT
- | TRBJ2-1 | TRBV29-1 | - | CSALENEQFF | TGCAGCGCGTTAGAAAATGAGCAGTTCTTC
many | TRBJ1-1 | TRBV11-2 | - | CASSLEQITNTEAFF | TGTGCCAGCAGCTTAGAGCAGATAACGAACACTGAAGCTTTCTTT
- | TRBJ2-2 | TRBV7-6 | TRBD1 | CASSLAPGTGVGSGELFF | TGTGCCAGCAGCTTGGCTCCCGGGACAGGGGTTGGTTCCGGGGAGCTGTTTTTT
- | TRBJ1-1 | TRBV5-1 | TRBD1 | CASREAGGENTEAFF | TGCGCCAGCAGGGAAGCAGGGGGCGAGAACACTGAAGCTTTCTTT
many | TRBJ2-3 | TRBV15 | TRBD2 | CATSRGGGLGADTQYF | TGTGCCACCAGCAGGGGGGGGGGACTAGGTGCAGATACGCAGTATTTT
many | TRBJ2-1 | TRBV7-2 | - | CASSLVLDNEQFF | TGTGCCAGCAGCTTAGTCTTGGACAATGAGCAGTTCTTC
- | TRBJ2-3 | TRBV2 | - | CASTTRSTDTQYF | TGTGCCAGCACTACCCGAAGCACAGATACGCAGTATTTT
few | TRBJ2-1 | TRBV6-1 | TRBD2 | CASRTTSGPYNEQFF | TGTGCCAGCAGGACCACTAGCGGGCCCTACAATGAGCAGTTCTTC
many | TRBJ2-2 | TRBV24-1 | - | CATSDFRVTGELFF | TGTGCCACCAGTGATTTTAGGGTCACCGGGGAGCTGTTTTTT
few | TRBJ1-6 | TRBV5-1 | - | CASSGEGRGSPLHF | TGCGCCAGCAGCGGCGAGGGGAGGGGTTCACCCCTCCACTTT